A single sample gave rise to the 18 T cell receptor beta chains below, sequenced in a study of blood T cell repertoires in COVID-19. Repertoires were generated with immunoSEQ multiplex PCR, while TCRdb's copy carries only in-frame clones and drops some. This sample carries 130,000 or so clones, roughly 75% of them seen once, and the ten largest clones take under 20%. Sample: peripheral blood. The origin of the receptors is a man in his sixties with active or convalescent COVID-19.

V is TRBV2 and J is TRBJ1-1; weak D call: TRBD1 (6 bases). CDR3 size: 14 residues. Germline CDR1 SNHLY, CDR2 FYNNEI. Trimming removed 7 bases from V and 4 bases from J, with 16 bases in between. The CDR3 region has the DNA TGTGCCAGCACAATAGGGGGAGGGGGCACTGAAGCTTTCTTT. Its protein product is CASTIGGGGTEAFF.

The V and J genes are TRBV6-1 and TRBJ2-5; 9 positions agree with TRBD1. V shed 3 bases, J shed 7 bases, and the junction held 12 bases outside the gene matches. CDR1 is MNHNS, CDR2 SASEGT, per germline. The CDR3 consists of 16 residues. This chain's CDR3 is CASSDRNRGPLGTQYF. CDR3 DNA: TGTGCCAGCAGTGACCGAAACAGGGGGCCGCTAGGGACCCAGTACTTC.

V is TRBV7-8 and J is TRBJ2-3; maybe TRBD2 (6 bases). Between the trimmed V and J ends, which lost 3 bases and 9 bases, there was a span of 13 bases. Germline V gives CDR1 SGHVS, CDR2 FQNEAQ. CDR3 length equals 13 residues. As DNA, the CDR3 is TGTGCCAGCAGCTTCGGCCGACTAGACACGCAGTATTTT. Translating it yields CASSFGRLDTQYF.

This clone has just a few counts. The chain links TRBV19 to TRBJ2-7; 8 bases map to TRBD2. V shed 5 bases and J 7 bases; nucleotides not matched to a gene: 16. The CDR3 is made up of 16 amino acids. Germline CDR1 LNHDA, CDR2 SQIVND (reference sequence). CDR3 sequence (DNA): TGTGCCAGTAGTCCCCAGACTAGCGCCTTTCTGGGGGAGCAGTACTTC. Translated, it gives CASSPQTSAFLGEQYF.

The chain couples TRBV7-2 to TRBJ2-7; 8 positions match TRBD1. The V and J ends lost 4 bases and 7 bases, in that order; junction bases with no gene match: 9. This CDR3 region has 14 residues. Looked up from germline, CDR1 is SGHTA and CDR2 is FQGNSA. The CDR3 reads CASSSLDREGEQYF. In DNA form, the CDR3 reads TGTGCCAGCAGCTCGCTGGACAGGGAAGGGGAGCAGTACTTC.

The DNA for the CDR3 is TGTGCCAGCAGTGAGCATACGGGGGGCGAAGGCGAGCAGTACTTC. It specifies CASSEHTGGEGEQYF. This chain connects TRBV6-1 to TRBJ2-7; TRBD2 is a possible D gene (7 bases). V gave up 3 bases and J gave up 6 bases, with 18 bases separating them. This CDR3 is 15 amino acids long. CDR1 is MNHNS and CDR2 is SASEGT in the germline V gene.

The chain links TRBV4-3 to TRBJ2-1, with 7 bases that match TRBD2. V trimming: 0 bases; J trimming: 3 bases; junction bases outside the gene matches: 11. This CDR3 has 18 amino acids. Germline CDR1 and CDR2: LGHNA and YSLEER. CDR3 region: CASSQERGASGLYNEQFF. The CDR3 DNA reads TGCGCCAGCAGCCAAGAAAGAGGGGCTAGCGGCCTCTACAATGAGCAGTTCTTC.

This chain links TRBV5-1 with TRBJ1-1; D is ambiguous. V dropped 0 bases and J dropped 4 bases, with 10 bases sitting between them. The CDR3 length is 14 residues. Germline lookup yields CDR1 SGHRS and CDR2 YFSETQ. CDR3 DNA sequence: TGCGCCAGCAGCTTGGCCGTGGGCTTCACTGAAGCTTTCTTT. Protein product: CASSLAVGFTEAFF.

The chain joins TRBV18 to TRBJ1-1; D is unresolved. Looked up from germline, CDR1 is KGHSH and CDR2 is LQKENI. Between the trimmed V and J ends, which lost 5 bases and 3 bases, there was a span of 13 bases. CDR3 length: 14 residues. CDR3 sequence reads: CASSFSSRDTEAFF. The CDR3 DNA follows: TGTGCCAGCTCATTTTCCTCACGAGACACTGAAGCTTTCTTT.

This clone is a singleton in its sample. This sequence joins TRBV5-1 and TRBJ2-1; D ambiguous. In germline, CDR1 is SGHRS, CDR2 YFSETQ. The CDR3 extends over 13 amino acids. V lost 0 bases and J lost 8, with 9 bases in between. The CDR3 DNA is TGCGCCAGCAGCTTGGTGGAAGGAGATGAGCAGTTCTTC. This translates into CASSLVEGDEQFF.

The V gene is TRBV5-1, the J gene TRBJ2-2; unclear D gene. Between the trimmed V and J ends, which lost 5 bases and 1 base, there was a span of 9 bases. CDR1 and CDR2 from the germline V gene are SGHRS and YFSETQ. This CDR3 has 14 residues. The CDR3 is CASRALRNTGELFF. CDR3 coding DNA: TGCGCCAGCAGGGCACTAAGGAACACCGGGGAGCTGTTTTTT.

CDR3 DNA sequence: TGTGCCAGCAGCTTATCGGTACCCGGGGAGCTGTTTTTT. Translating it yields CASSLSVPGELFF. The genes are TRBV7-3 and TRBJ2-2; D gene ambiguous. Germline assignment: CDR1 SGHTA and CDR2 FQGTGA. The CDR3 runs 13 residues. Trimming removed 2 bases from V and 6 bases from J, with 7 bases in between.

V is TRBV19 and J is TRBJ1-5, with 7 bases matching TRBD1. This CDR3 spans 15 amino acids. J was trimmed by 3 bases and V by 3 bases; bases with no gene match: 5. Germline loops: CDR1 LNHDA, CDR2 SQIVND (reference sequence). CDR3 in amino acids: CASSIAGQLNQPQHF. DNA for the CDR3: TGTGCCAGTAGTATTGCGGGACAGCTCAATCAGCCCCAGCATTTT.

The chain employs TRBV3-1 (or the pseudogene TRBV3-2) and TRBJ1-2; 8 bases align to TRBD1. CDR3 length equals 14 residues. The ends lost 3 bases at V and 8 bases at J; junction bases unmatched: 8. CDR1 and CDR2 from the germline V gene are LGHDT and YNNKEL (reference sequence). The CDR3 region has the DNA TGTGCCAGCAGCCAGGGACAGGTCCTGGGGGGCTACACCTTC. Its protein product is CASSQGQVLGGYTF.

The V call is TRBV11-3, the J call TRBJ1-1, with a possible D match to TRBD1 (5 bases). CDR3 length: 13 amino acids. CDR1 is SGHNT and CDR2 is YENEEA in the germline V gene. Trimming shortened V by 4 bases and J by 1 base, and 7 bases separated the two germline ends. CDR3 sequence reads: CASSSTGNTEAFF. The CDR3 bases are TGTGCCAGCAGCTCTACAGGGAACACTGAAGCTTTCTTT.

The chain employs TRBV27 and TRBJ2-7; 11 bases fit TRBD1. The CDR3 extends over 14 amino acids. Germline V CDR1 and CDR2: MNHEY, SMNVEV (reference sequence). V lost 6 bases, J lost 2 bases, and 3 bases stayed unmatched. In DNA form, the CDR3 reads TGTGCCAGCAGACGGGGACAGGGGGCCTACGAGCAGTACTTC. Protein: CASRRGQGAYEQYF.

The CDR3 DNA follows: TGTGCCAGTAGGGTAGGGGGTATGGGTAATGAGCAGTTCTTC. This encodes CASRVGGMGNEQFF. The gene calls are TRBV19 and TRBJ2-1; perhaps TRBD1 as D (6 bases). Germline V gives CDR1 LNHDA, CDR2 SQIVND (reference sequence). Trimming left V 6 bases short and J 7 bases short, with 16 bases between. This CDR3 is built from 14 residues.

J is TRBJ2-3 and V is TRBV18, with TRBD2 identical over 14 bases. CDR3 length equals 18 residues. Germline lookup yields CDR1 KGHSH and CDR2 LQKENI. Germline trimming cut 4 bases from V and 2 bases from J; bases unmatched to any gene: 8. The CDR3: CASSRIVTSGRATDTQYF. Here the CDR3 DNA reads TGTGCCAGCTCACGGATCGTGACTAGCGGGAGGGCCACAGATACGCAGTATTTT.